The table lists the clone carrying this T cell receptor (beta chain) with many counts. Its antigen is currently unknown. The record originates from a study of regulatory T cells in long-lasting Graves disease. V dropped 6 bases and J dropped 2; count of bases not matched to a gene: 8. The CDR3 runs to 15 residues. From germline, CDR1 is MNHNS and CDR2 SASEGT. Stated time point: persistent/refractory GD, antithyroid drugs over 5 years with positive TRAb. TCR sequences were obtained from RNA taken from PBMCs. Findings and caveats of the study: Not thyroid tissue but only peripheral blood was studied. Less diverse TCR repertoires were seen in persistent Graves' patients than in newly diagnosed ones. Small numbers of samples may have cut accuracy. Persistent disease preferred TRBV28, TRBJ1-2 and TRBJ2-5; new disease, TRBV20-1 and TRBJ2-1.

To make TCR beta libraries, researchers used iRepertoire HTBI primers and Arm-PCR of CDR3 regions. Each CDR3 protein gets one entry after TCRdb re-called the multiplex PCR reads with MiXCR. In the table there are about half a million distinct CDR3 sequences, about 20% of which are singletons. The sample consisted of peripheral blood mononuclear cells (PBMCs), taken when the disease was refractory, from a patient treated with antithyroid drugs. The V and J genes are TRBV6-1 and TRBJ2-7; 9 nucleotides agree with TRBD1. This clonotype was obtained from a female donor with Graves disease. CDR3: CASSPGQGSTYEQYF. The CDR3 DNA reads TGTGCCAGCAGCCCTGGACAGGGGTCGACCTACGAGCAGTACTTC.